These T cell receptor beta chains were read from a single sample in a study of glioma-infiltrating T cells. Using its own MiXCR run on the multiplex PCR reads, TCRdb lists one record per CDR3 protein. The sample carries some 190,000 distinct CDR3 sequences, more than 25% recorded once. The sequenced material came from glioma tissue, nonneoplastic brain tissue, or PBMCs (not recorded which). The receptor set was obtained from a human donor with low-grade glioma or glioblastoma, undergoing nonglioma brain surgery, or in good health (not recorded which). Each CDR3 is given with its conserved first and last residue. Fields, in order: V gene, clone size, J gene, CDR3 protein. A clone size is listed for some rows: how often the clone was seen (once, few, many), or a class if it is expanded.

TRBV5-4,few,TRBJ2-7,CASSNRDSQYEQYF
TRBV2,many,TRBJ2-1,CASTGGTRALLNEQFF
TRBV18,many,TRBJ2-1,CASSPGLADYNEQFF
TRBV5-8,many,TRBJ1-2,CASSLSREVLTF
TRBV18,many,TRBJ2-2,CASSSIQSTGELFF
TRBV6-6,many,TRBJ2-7,CASSYGTSGGEQYF
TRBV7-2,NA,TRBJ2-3,CASTGLLGPLTDTQYF
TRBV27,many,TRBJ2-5,CASSSAGMRQQETQYF
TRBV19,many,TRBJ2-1,CASSSIESYNEQFF
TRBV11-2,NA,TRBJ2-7,CASTSGTVSYEQYF
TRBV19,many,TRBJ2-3,CASSIRLAGTDTQYF
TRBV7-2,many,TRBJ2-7,CASSDRIASYEQYF
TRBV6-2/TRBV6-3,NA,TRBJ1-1,CSSSASGGTEDFF
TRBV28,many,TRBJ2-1,CASRESSYNEQFF
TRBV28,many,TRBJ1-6,CASSEARQGHSPLHF
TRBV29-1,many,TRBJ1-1,CSGRQGDAFF
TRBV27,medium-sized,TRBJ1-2,CASSTDRGGYGYTF
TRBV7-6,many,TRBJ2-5,CASSSQIVETQYF
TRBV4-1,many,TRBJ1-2,CASSQADRNLNYGYTF
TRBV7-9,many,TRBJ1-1,CASGPQGDTEAFF
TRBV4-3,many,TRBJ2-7,CASSQGTRHYEQYF
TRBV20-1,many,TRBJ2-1,CSAPAGGVYNEQFF
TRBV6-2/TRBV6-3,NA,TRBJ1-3,CASNPPAGGNTIYF
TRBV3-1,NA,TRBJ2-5,CASRLGLAQTQYF
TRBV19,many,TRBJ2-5,CASRPSLAETQYF
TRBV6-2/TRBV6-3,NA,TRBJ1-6,CASSPPGVNSHLHF
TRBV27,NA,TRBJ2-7,CASTRTGNLYEQYF
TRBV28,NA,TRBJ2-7,CASSEDRNEQYF
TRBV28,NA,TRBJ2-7,CASSRDSRNKYF
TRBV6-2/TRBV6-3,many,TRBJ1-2,CASSYVAGGGYTF
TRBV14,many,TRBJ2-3,CASSQVREDTQYF
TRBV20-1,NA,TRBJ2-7,CSPPDRGRDYEQYF
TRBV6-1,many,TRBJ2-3,CASSYTVPGTSADTQYF
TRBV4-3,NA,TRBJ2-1,CASSQVPRLAAYNEQFF
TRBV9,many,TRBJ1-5,CASSVSPNSESAQHF
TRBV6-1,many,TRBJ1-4,CASSEALTGSTNEKLFF
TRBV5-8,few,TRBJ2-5,CASSFKEQETQYF
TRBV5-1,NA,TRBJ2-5,CASSHEPPKAGTEEETQYF
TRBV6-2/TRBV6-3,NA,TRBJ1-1,CAIIYCSSNTETFF
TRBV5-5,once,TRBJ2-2,CASSFGQGATGELFF
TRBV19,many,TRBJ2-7,CASSQGQSYEQYF
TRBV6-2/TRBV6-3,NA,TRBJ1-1,CASTYPNAAEAFF
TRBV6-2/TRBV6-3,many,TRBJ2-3,CASSQTADTQYF
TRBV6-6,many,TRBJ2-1,CASSYGSGGPSDEQFF
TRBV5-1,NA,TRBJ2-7,CASSLGSVGMNEQYF
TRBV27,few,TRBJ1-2,CASSPQWALGYTF
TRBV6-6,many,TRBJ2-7,CASSYSWTGSEQYF
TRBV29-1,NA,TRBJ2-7,CSVYTGTGAYEQYF
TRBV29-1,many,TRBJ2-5,CSVIRGQETQYF
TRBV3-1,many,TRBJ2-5,CASSQGLAGDEETQYF
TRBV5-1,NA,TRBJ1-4,CASSQDRGSEKLFF
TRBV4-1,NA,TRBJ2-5,CASSHPDRVGETQYF